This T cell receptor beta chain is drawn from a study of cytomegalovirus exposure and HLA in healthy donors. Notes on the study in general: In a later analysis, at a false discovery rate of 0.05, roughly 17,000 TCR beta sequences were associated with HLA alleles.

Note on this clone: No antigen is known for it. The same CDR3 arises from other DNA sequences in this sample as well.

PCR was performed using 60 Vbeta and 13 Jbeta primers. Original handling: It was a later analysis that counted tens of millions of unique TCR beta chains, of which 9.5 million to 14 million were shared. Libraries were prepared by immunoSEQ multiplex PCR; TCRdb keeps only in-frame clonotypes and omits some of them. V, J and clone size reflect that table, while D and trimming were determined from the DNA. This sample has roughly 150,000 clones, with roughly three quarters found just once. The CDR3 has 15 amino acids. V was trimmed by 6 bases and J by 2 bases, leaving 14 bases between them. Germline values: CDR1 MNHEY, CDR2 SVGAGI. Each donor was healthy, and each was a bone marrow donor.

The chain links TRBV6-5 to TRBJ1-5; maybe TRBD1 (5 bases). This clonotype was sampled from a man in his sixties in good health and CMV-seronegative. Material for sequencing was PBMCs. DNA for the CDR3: TGTGCCAGCAGCGGGACTCAGGGTGGCAATCAGCCCCAGCATTTT. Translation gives CASSGTQGGNQPQHF.